This T cell receptor beta chain was sequenced in a study of cytomegalovirus exposure and HLA in healthy donors. Repertoires were generated with immunoSEQ multiplex PCR, while TCRdb's copy carries only in-frame clones and drops some. The sample has approximately 170,000 clones, 84% seen once; the top ten hold about a tenth. V was clipped by 2 bases and J by 3 bases; unmatched bases: 3. Germline-derived CDR1 and CDR2 are SGHTS and YDEGEE. CDR3 length: 15 residues. V and J are TRBV5-8 and TRBJ1-2; 11 bases match TRBD1. The origin of this receptor is a man aged 30 to 39 in good health and CMV-seropositive. The sequenced sample was PBMCs. In nucleotides, the CDR3 is TGTGCCAGCAGCTTAGGACAGGGGGCGGACTATGGCTACACCTTC. Its protein is CASSLGQGADYGYTF.